This record covers a single T cell receptor beta chain. Which antigen it targets is not known. No clone much larger than this one lies a single base away; base qualities are absent. The cohort comprised fewer than 750 healthy bone marrow donors. Cohort members were all nominally healthy when sampled, although unrecorded immune exposures were likely present. The donor tested CMV seronegative, placing the donor among the 350 or so seronegative members of the cohort. A peripheral blood sample was provided by each donor, and peripheral blood mononuclear cells were used for TCR beta sequencing. The Qiagen DNeasy Blood Extraction Kit was used to extract genomic DNA from the blood cell samples. The entry originates in a study of cytomegalovirus exposure and HLA in healthy donors (dated by TCRdb to about 2017). Regarding the complete study: In an earlier analysis of under 750 of the donors, 276 Gb of sequence data and some 120 million unique TCR beta sequences from approximately 180 million T cells were reported. About 280 gigabases of sequencing data and around 87 million unique TCR sequences were included in an early release covering roughly 600 HLA-typed donors. Among the roughly 400 genotyped donors, approximately 77% belonged to the genetic ancestry cluster associated with self-reported Caucasian donors. The study aimed to test whether cataloging public T cell receptors could reveal signatures of past pathogen exposure. The study used immunosequencing to profile the T cell repertoires of 670 or so subjects and linked those repertoires to cytomegalovirus serostatus. A separate validation cohort of roughly 120 different subjects was used in addition to the approximately 700-subject first cohort. To predict cytomegalovirus infection status, the study combined high-throughput TCR immunosequencing, statistical association of individual TCRs with disease status, and machine learning. To study patterns of TCR occurrence, a later analysis re-analyzed previously published TCR beta repertoires from 550 to 800 donors and added high-resolution HLA genotyping. Rather than using new phenotypic data, the later analysis identified candidate immune exposures from TCR beta sequences and from how often those sequences occurred across donors. In an earlier analysis of 587 of the donors, high-throughput TCR beta sequencing was used to judge whether each TCR beta V gene segment behaved as functional or pseudogenic. Alongside the repertoire data, information on donor age, sex, ethnicity and CMV serostatus was compiled. A later genetic analysis took genome-wide SNP genotypes for about 65% of the 666 donors and used that subset as a discovery cohort. Every repertoire in the discovery cohort had been generated on one and the same sequencing platform. Class I and class II HLA loci were covered by the typing at four-digit resolution. Typing coverage varied by locus: roughly 620-640 donors for A, B, C, DRB1 and DQB1; some 520 for DQA1; around 610 for DPA1; roughly 450 for DPB1. Because of strong linkage in the cohort, 5 or 6 DR-DQ haplotypes were treated as single units for association and clustering. Among a few hundred genotyped donors of the cohort, an average of approximately 240,000 unique TCR beta nucleotide sequences were sequenced per donor, roughly a sixth of them non-productive. The research as a whole found: Correlated functional status among segregating V segments might be attributable to linkage disequilibrium, but an unknown experimental factor could not be ruled out. At a false discovery rate of 0.05, a later analysis linked about 17,000 TCR beta sequences to specific HLA alleles. The cohort was sequenced for TCR beta chains only, and without alpha or paired-chain data the features that could be detected were limited. An earlier analysis of approximately 530 of the donors showed that most TCR beta V segments appeared in productive rearrangements either about 87% or about 30% of the time, which broadly matched IMGT annotations. In a later analysis, HLA-associated TCR beta chains showed more clonal expansion and lower generation probabilities than non-associated chains that were equally common. A further reported finding was that TCR beta sequences accurately predicted the HLA-A and HLA-B alleles for most subjects in the first cohort. While some public TCRs were present in many individuals, most TCR sequences turned up only very rarely across donors. A later analysis found that TCR association rates varied across HLA loci, with DRB1 alleles showing the most associated TCRs and HLA-C alleles the fewest. CMV serostatus was the only immune exposure information available for the cohort. An association between a missense DCLRE1C variant and V-gene and J-gene trimming of TCR beta chains was found in a later genetic analysis and replicated in an independent cohort. In vitro tests confirmed that a few of the cytomegalovirus-associated TCR beta chains recognize cytomegalovirus antigens. The 87-base-pair reads could not distinguish some IMGT-functional V segments, including TRBV6-2 and TRBV6-3, so those segments were excluded. In both the original and validation cohorts, the classifier was reported to diagnose cytomegalovirus status with high specificity and sensitivity. Roughly uniform sequencing depth across donors was assumed in presence/absence analyses, although this assumption may not hold. In a later genetic analysis, fewer N-insertions in productive TCRs were reported among donors in an Asian-associated ancestry cluster than the approximately 670-donor mean. Because HLA typing was missing for some donors at each locus, association tests included only the typed subset. According to a later analysis, parvovirus B19, influenza, CMV and Epstein-Barr virus appeared linked to several top co-occurrence clusters. When HLA alleles, especially DR and DQ, strongly co-occurred, TCR associations were difficult to assign to individual alleles. A later analysis found that most CMV-associated TCR beta chains appeared HLA-restricted, with HLA associations seemingly driven largely by CMV exposure. The study listed 150 to 200 TCR beta chains as associated with cytomegalovirus. The earlier analysis of about 600 of the donors excluded approximately 15 rarely observed V segments, including chromosome 9 orphons, because counts were too low. A cluster of highly shared sequence variants was judged likely to be a technical artifact of the sequencing pipeline. It was suggested by the authors that the approach could potentially be generalized to other disease states and immunological phenotypes.

The germline V gene (reference sequence) supplies CDR1 SEHNR and CDR2 FQNEAQ. The CDR3, from cysteine to phenylalanine, totals 12 residues. Just the 36-base CDR3 DNA is kept, in frame starting at base 1. Trimming at the junction amounts to 1 base on V and 7 bases on J, and the germline ends lie 5 bases apart. Library creation used the immunoSEQ multiplex PCR assay. For the multiplex PCR, a mixture combining 60 forward primers for TCR Vbeta segments and 13 reverse primers for TCR Jbeta segments was used. Amplification of the CDR3 region of rearranged TCR beta genes was performed with a multiplex PCR assay on genomic DNA. On the Illumina HiSeq System, the amplified TCR beta libraries were sequenced as 87-base-pair reads. In the original analysis: A later analysis counted about 76 million unique TCR beta chains across the 666 repertoires, and 10 million to 12 million of these chains were shared by at least two donors. Raw reads were error-corrected and collapsed into unique sequences with a nearest-neighbor algorithm that merged closely related sequences to remove PCR and sequencing errors. CDR3 sequences were aligned to IMGT reference sequences to assign V, D and J gene segments. For a sequence to be retained, a match of at least six nucleotides was required to both a V gene segment and a J gene segment. Rearrangements were classified as productive when the CDR3 lacked stop codons and remained in frame with V and J, and all other rearrangements were classified as non-productive. Following IMGT convention, CDR3 was defined as the stretch from the second conserved V-encoded cysteine up to the conserved J-encoded phenylalanine. The earlier analysis of roughly 590 of the donors excluded any sequence lacking an unambiguous match to a single V gene segment. In an earlier analysis of approximately 500 of the donors, a V segment was called functional when productive rearrangements were above 56.7%, and segregating when the standard deviation between donors exceeded 5%. A statistical classification framework was developed to diagnose cytomegalovirus status using the catalog of TCR beta chain sequences. In a later analysis, V and J genes were assigned by comparing TCR nucleotide sequences against IMGT/GENE-DB human TR gene sequences. A later analysis assigned CDR3 sequences and most-parsimonious VDJ recombination scenarios with the TCRdist pipeline. In a later analysis, each TCR beta chain was defined by its CDR3 amino acid sequence together with its V-gene family, and reads lacking a unique V-gene family were excluded. To address suspected cross-contamination and a sequencing artifact, a later analysis removed 592 highly shared, low-generation-probability nucleotide sequences. For each public chain, a later analysis derived a clonal expansion index from normalized ranks of inferred template counts within each repertoire. In a later analysis, generation probabilities were computed with a VDJ recombination model fitted to out-of-frame rearrangements, and the resulting probabilities were checked against IGoR. A later analysis scored TCR-TCR, TCR-HLA and TCR-CMV co-occurrence with hypergeometric tests, applying a repertoire-size bias correction to TCR pairs. False discovery rates were estimated in a later analysis by permuting HLA or CMV assignments 20 times. A later analysis grouped co-occurring TCRs with DBSCAN, adding TCRdist sequence similarity when clustering within HLA-allele-positive subsets. Repertoires with fewer than 30,000 or more than 120,000 public chains, plus five repertoires with anomalous nucleotide sharing, were excluded from co-occurrence clustering. Drawn from immuneACCESS, this table holds only the in-frame rearrangements with V and J called that TCRdb kept. Clones are partly lost; checked studies trace under half to an unresolved V gene and leave the rest unexplained. That table is the source of V, J and clone size, and D and trimming were worked out from the DNA. The sample has about 200,000 clones on record, 65% to 80% of them singletons. 0.2% to 0.25% of the sample is taken by the ten largest.

Sequenced: PBMCs. This chain is built from TRBV7-9 and TRBJ2-1; no D gene call is confident. This TCR came from a girl aged 2-10 years in good health and CMV-seronegative. CDR3 sequence: CASSLVGNEQFF. The DNA sequence reads TGTGCCAGCAGCTTAGTCGGGAATGAGCAGTTCTTC.